Each of the 20 T cell receptor beta chains below was sequenced from the same sample in a study of blood T cell repertoires in COVID-19. Libraries were prepared by immunoSEQ multiplex PCR; TCRdb keeps only in-frame clonotypes and omits some of them. The sample contains 100,000 to 150,000 clones, 70% to 90% of which appear only once. The sample consisted of peripheral blood. All receptors come from a woman over 75 with acute or convalescent COVID-19.

This sequence joins TRBV19 and TRBJ1-1; 7 bases are shared with TRBD1. The CDR3 is 14 residues long. The ends lost 7 bases at V and 0 bases at J; junction bases unmatched: 5. The V gene's germline CDR1 is LNHDA and CDR2 SQIVND (reference sequence). As DNA, the CDR3 is TGTGCCAGTACTAGGACAGGTTTGAACACTGAAGCTTTCTTT. Encoded protein: CASTRTGLNTEAFF.

The J gene is TRBJ1-5, the V gene TRBV4-1, with D uncertain. The germline V and J ends were trimmed by 4 bases and 2 bases, with 12 bases remaining between them. This CDR3 spans 15 amino acids. The germline V gene has CDR1 MGHRA and CDR2 YSYEKL. CDR3 loop: CASSPEAVGNQPQHF. The CDR3 DNA is TGCGCCAGCAGCCCGGAGGCAGTAGGCAATCAGCCCCAGCATTTT.

The genes are TRBV21-1 and TRBJ1-1; the D call TRBD1 from the table was never checked on the DNA. TRBV21-1 is listed as a pseudogene. This CDR3 has 19 residues. CDR3 in amino acids: CASSKAGGQGGFWNTEAFF. Here the CDR3 DNA reads TGTGCCAGCAGCAAAGCGGGGGGACAGGGAGGATTTTGGAACACTGAAGCTTTCTTT.

The rearrangement joins TRBV6-2 or TRBV6-3 to TRBJ1-5; D ambiguous. The CDR3 length is 16 residues. Germline CDR1 MNHEY, CDR2 SVGEGT. Between the trimmed V and J ends, which lost 3 bases and 0 bases, there was a span of 12 bases. The CDR3 spells CASSYQSGYSNQPQHF. The CDR3 DNA reads as TGTGCCAGCAGTTATCAATCAGGTTATAGCAATCAGCCCCAGCATTTT.

This sequence joins TRBV18 and TRBJ1-6; D is unclear. The CDR3 is made up of 14 amino acids. Germline V gives CDR1 KGHSH, CDR2 LQKENI. With 2 bases removed from V and 10 bases from J, the gap between germline ends came to 12 bases. The CDR3, as DNA: TGTGCCAGCTCACCATCGGGAAGGGTCTCACCCCTCCACTTT. Amino acid sequence: CASSPSGRVSPLHF.

This clone was recorded only once. The chain uses TRBV9 and TRBJ1-6; perhaps TRBD1 as D (5 bases). Germline V gene sequence: CDR1 SGDLS, CDR2 YYNGEE. V lost 0 bases, J lost 10 bases, and 11 bases lay in between. This CDR3 contains 14 residues. The DNA for the CDR3 is TGTGCCAGCAGCGTAGACCAGGGATACTCACCCCTCCACTTT. Amino acids: CASSVDQGYSPLHF. The complete variable domain, with remaining parts taken from reference TRBV9 and TRBJ1-6, reads DSGVTQTPKHLITATGQRVTLRCSPRSGDLSVYWYQQSLDQGLQFLIQYYNGEERAKGNILERFSAQQFPDLHSELNLSSLELGDSALYFCASSVDQGYSPLHFGNGTRLTVT.

The chain has TRBV2 and TRBJ2-2; perhaps TRBD1 as D (5 bases). The germline V gene encodes CDR1 SNHLY and CDR2 FYNNEI. The CDR3 loop spans 13 amino acids. V was cut by 7 bases and J by 4 bases, with 10 bases left in between. CDR3 amino acids: CASTQTVTGELFF. The CDR3, as DNA: TGTGCCAGCACTCAGACAGTCACCGGGGAGCTGTTTTTT. Full variable domain (outside the CDR3, taken from reference TRBV2 and TRBJ2-2): EPEVTQTPSHQVTQMGQEVILRCVPISNHLYFYWYRQILGQKVEFLVSFYNNEISEKSEIFDDQFSVERPDGSNFTLKIRSTKLEDSAMYFCASTQTVTGELFFGEGSRLTVL.

This clone was counted once. The chain has TRBV28 and TRBJ2-1, with TRBD1 identical over 10 bases. CDR1 is MDHEN, CDR2 SYDVKM, per germline. After removal of 6 bases from V and 6 bases from J, the junction contained 5 bases not matched to a gene. This CDR3 comprises 14 residues. The CDR3 loop reads CASRLGQGGNEQFF. DNA of the CDR3: TGTGCCAGCAGACTTGGACAGGGGGGCAATGAGCAGTTCTTC.

The sample holds one count of this clone. V is TRBV5-1 and J is TRBJ1-2, with 7 bases fitting TRBD1. The ends lost 5 bases at V and 5 bases at J; junction bases unmatched: 6. The CDR3 covers 13 residues. CDR1 and CDR2 (germline): SGHRS, YFSETQ. Written as DNA, the CDR3 is TGCGCCAGCAGACAAGGACAGGATTATGGCTACACCTTC. As protein: CASRQGQDYGYTF.

This clone was found a few times. The chain links TRBV6-1 to TRBJ1-2; D perhaps matches TRBD1 (6 bases). The length of the CDR3 is 12 residues. V lost 3 bases and J lost 4, with 6 bases in between. Germline CDR1 is MNHNS and CDR2 is SASEGT. The DNA of the CDR3 is TGTGCCAGCAGTGACAGGGGCTATGGCTACACCTTC. It is translated as CASSDRGYGYTF.

This sequence joins TRBV6-6 and TRBJ1-1; D may be TRBD1 (5 bases). V shed 5 bases and J shed 6 bases, with 10 bases lying between them. Germline V gene sequence: CDR1 MNHNY, CDR2 SVGAGI (reference sequence). The CDR3 has 12 residues. For the CDR3, the DNA is TGTGCCAGCAGTCCTCAGGGTTCTGAAGCTTTCTTT. It codes for CASSPQGSEAFF.

The rearrangement links TRBV9 to TRBJ1-1; D unclear. Trimming shortened V by 3 bases and J by 1 base, and 16 bases separated the two germline ends. Germline loops: CDR1 SGDLS, CDR2 YYNGEE. The CDR3 runs to 16 residues. CDR3: CASSGPLAGGNTEAFF. The CDR3 region has the DNA TGTGCCAGCAGCGGCCCCCTTGCAGGTGGGAACACTGAAGCTTTCTTT.

The chain recombines TRBV12-3 or TRBV12-4 with TRBJ2-7; D is undetermined. V lost 3 bases, J lost 2 bases, and 8 bases lay in between. This CDR3 is 13 amino acids long. CDR3 nucleotide sequence: TGTGCCAGCAGTTTGGGCAGTACCTACGAGCAGTACTTC. Its translation: CASSLGSTYEQYF.

This clone was seen only a few times. This chain connects TRBV6-2 or TRBV6-3 to TRBJ1-2, with D perhaps TRBD1 (5 bases). V shed 6 bases and J shed 5 bases, with 7 bases lying between them. CDR3 length equals 11 residues. Per germline, CDR1 MNHEY and CDR2 SVGEGT. CDR3 nucleotide sequence: TGTGCCAGCAGCGGGGGGTATGGCTACACCTTC. Its translation is CASSGGYGYTF.

The CDR3 DNA sequence: TGTGCCAGCAGTCTCAGGGGTTGGGGCTCCTACGAGCAGTACTTC. Its protein product is CASSLRGWGSYEQYF. The chain couples TRBV6-5 to TRBJ2-7, with D maybe TRBD1 (6 bases). Per the germline V gene, CDR1 is MNHEY and CDR2 is SVGAGI. V was clipped by 5 bases and J by 0 bases, with 14 bases between them. This CDR3 spans 15 amino acids.

The chain couples TRBV4-3 to TRBJ1-6; D possibly corresponds to TRBD1 (6 bases). CDR3 size: 16 residues. Deletions cut 1 base from V and 8 bases from J, with 15 bases between. Germline CDR1 reads LGHNA; CDR2 reads YSLEER. The CDR3 reads CASSQAARGVDSPLHF. The CDR3 DNA is TGCGCCAGCAGCCAAGCCGCCAGGGGAGTTGATTCACCCCTCCACTTT.

The rearrangement joins TRBV24-1 to TRBJ1-2; 10 nucleotides align to TRBD1. The germline CDR1 and CDR2 sequences are KGHDR and SFDVKD. The CDR3 has 15 amino acids. The V gene end was trimmed by 5 bases and the J gene end by 7 bases; junction bases not matched to a gene: 9. The CDR3 nucleotides are TGTGCCACCAGTGGTCCGGGACAGGGGAAGGGTGGCTACACCTTC. Its translation is CATSGPGQGKGGYTF.

This sequence joins TRBV19 and TRBJ2-1, with D possibly matching TRBD2 (6 bases). The CDR3 contains 16 residues. CDR1 is LNHDA and CDR2 is SQIVND in the germline V gene (reference sequence). Trimming left V 3 bases short and J 5 bases short, with 17 bases between. Here the CDR3 reads CASSIPGGQRNNEQFF. CDR3 DNA sequence: TGTGCCAGTAGTATTCCCGGGGGTCAGAGGAACAATGAGCAGTTCTTC.

The chain carries TRBV19 and TRBJ1-1, with TRBD1 identical over 11 bases. Germline V gene data show CDR1 as LNHDA and CDR2 as SQIVND (reference sequence). With V trimmed by 5 bases and J by 4 bases, 3 bases remained unmatched. This CDR3 spans 14 amino acids. The CDR3 protein is CASSEGTGGTEAFF. CDR3 sequence (DNA): TGTGCCAGTAGTGAAGGGACAGGGGGCACTGAAGCTTTCTTT.

This CDR3 reads CSVVGTGGVYGYTF. For the CDR3, the DNA is TGCAGCGTCGTTGGGACAGGGGGCGTCTATGGCTACACCTTC. The rearrangement joins TRBV29-1 to TRBJ1-2, with 12 bases aligning to TRBD1. V lost 6 bases to trimming and J lost 4 bases; unmatched junction nucleotides: 6. The CDR3 consists of 14 residues. In germline, CDR1 is SQVTM, CDR2 ANQGSEA.